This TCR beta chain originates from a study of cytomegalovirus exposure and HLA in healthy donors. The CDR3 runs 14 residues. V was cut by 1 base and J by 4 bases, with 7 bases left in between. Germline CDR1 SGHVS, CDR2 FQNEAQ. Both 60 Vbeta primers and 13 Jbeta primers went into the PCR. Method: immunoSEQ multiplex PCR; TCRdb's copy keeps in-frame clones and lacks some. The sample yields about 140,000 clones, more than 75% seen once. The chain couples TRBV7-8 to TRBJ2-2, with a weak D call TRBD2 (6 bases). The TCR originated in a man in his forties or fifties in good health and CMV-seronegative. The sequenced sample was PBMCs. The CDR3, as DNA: TGTGCCAGCAGCTTAGGGGGAGGCACCGGGGAGCTGTTTTTT. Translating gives CASSLGGGTGELFF.